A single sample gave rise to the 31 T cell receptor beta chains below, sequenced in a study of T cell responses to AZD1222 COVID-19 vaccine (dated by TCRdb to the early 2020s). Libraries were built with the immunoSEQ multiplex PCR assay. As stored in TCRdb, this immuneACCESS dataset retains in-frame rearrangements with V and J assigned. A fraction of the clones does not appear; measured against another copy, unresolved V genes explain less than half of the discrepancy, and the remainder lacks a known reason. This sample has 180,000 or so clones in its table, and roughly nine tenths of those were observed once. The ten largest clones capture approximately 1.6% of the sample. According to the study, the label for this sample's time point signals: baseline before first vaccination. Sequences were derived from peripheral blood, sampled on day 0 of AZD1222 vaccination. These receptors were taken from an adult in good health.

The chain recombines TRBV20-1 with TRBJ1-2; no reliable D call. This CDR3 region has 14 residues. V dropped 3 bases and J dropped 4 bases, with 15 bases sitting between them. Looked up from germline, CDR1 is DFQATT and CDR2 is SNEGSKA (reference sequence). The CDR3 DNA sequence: TGCAGTGCTAGTGCAGGAGGCAGATTCTATGGCTACACCTTC. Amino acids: CSASAGGRFYGYTF.

As DNA, the CDR3 is TGTGCCAGCAGCCCCCGTGGTAGCGGGAGTTTCGGTGAGCAGTTCTTC. Protein sequence: CASSPRGSGSFGEQFF. V is TRBV9 and J is TRBJ2-1; 9 bases match TRBD2. CDR3 length: 16 residues. From germline, CDR1 is SGDLS and CDR2 YYNGEE. After removal of 4 bases from V and 9 bases from J, the junction contained 14 bases not matched to a gene.

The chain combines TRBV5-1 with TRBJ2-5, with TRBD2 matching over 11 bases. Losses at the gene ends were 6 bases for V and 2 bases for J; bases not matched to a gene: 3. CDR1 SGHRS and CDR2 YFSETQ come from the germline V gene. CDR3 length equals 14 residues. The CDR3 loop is CASKGLAEQETQYF. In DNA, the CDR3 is TGCGCCAGCAAGGGACTAGCGGAGCAAGAGACCCAGTACTTC.

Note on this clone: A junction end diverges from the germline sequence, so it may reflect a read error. In nucleotides, the CDR3 is TGTGCCAGCAGCGGACCGACAGGGGGCGCCTATAGTTCACCCCTCCACTTT. Residues: CASSGPTGGAYSSPLHF. The gene calls are TRBV9 and TRBJ1-6, with 10 bases fitting TRBD1. Germline CDR1 SGDLS, CDR2 YYNGEE. This CDR3 is built from 17 residues.

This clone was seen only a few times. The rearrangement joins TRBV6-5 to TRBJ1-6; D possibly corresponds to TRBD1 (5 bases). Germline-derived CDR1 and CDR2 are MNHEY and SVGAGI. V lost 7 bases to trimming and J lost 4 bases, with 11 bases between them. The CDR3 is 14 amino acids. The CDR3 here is CASTTGPYNSPLHF. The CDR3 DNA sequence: TGTGCCAGCACCACGGGACCGTATAATTCACCCCTCCACTTT.

The CDR3 is CASSPSNGPALHF. The CDR3 coding sequence is TGTGCCAGCAGCCCTAGTAACGGGCCGGCCCTCCACTTT. This chain links TRBV11-2 with TRBJ1-6; D remains unclear. This CDR3 has 13 residues. The germline gives CDR1 SGHAT, CDR2 FQNNGV. V gave up 5 bases and J gave up 14 bases, with 16 bases separating them.

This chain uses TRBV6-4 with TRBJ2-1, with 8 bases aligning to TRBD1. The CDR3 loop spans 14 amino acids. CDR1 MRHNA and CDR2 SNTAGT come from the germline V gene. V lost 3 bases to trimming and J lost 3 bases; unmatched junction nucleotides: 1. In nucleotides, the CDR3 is TGTGCCAGCAGTGATGGGACAGGCTACAATGAGCAGTTCTTC. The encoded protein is CASSDGTGYNEQFF.

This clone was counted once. CDR3 DNA sequence: TGCAGCGTTGGTCCCGGGACAGGGAACGGAAAACTGTTTTTT. It encodes CSVGPGTGNGKLFF. The genes are TRBV29-1 and TRBJ1-4, with TRBD1 matching over 9 bases. Germline V gene lookup returns CDR1 SQVTM and CDR2 ANQGSEA. The CDR3 is made up of 14 amino acids. J lost 10 bases, V lost 4 bases, and 10 bases had no gene match.

In nucleotides, the CDR3 is TGTGCCAGCAGCTTACAGGGGGGGATTGGTAATGAGCAGTTCTTC. It codes for CASSLQGGIGNEQFF. V usage is TRBV7-6 and J usage is TRBJ2-1, with D possibly called TRBD1 or TRBD2 (7 bases each). With 2 bases removed from V and 7 bases from J, the gap between germline ends came to 15 bases. There are 15 residues in the CDR3. Per the germline V gene, CDR1 is SGHVS and CDR2 is FNYEAQ. Variable domain in full (rest from reference TRBV7-6 and TRBJ2-1): GAGVSQSPRYKVTKRGQDVALRCDPISGHVSLYWYRQALGQGPEFLTYFNYEAQQDKSGLPNDRFSAERPEGSISTLTIQRTEQRDSAMYRCASSLQGGIGNEQFFGPGTRLTVL.

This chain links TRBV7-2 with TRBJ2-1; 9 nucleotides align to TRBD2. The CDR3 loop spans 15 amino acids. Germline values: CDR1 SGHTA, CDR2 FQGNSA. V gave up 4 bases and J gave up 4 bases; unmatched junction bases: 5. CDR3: CASSSLAGTYNEQFF. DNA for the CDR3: TGTGCCAGCAGCTCGCTAGCGGGAACGTACAATGAGCAGTTCTTC. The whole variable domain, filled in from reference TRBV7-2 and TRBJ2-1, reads GAGVSQSPSNKVTEKGKDVELRCDPISGHTALYWYRQSLGQGLEFLIYFQGNSAPDKSGLPSDRFSAERTGGSVSTLTIQRTQQEDSAVYLCASSSLAGTYNEQFFGPGTRLTVL.

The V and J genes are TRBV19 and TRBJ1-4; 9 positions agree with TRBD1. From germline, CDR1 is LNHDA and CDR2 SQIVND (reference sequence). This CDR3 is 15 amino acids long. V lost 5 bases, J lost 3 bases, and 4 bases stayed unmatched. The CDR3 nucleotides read TGTGCCAGTAGTGCGAGACAGGGGGCTAATGAAAAACTGTTTTTT. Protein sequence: CASSARQGANEKLFF.

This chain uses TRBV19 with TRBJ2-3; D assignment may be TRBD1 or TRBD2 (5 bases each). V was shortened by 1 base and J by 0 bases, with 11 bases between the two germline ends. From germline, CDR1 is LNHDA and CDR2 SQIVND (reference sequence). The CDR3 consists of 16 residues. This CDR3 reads CASSIGGSVSTDTQYF. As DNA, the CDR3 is TGTGCCAGTAGTATAGGGGGGTCGGTGAGCACAGATACGCAGTATTTT.

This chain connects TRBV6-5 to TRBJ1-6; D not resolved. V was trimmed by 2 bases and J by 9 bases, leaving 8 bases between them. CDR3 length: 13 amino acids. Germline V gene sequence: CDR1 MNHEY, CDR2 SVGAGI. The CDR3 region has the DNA TGTGCCAGCAGTTACGGTTTTGTTTCACCCCTCCACTTT. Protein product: CASSYGFVSPLHF.

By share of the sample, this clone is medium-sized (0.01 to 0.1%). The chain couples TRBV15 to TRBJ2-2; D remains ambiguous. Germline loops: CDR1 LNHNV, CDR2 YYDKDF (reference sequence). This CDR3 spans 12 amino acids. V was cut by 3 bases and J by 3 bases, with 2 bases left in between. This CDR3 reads CATSRDTGELFF. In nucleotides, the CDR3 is TGTGCCACCAGCAGGGACACCGGGGAGCTGTTTTTT.

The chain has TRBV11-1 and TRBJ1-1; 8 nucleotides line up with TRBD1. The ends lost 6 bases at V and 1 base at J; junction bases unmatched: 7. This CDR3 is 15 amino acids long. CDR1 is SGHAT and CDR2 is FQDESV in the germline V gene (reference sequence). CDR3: CASSPLQGANTEAFF. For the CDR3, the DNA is TGTGCCAGCAGTCCCCTTCAGGGGGCGAACACTGAAGCTTTCTTT.

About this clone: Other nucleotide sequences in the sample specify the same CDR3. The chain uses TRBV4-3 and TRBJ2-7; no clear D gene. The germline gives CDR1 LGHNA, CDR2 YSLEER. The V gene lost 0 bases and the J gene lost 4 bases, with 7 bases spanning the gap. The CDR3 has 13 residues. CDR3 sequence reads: CASSQDLGYEQYF. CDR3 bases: TGCGCCAGCAGCCAAGATTTGGGTTACGAGCAGTACTTC.

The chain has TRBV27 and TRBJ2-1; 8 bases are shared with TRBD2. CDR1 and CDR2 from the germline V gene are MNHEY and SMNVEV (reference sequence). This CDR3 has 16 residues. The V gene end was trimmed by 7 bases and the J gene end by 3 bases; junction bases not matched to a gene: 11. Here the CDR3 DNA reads TGTGCCAGCAAGTCGGTCGGAGCGGGGGACTACAATGAGCAGTTCTTC. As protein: CASKSVGAGDYNEQFF.

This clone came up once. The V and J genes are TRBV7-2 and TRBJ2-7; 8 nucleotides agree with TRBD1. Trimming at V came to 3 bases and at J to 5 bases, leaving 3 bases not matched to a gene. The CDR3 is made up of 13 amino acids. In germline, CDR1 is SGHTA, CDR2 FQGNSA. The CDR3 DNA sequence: TGTGCCAGCAGCTTCCAGGGGGCGAACGAGCAGTACGTC. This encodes CASSFQGANEQYV.

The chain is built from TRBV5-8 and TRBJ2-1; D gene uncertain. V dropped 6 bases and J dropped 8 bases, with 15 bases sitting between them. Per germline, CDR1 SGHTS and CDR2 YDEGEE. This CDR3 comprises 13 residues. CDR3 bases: TGTGCCAGCACCCAAGGTAGTTTCTATGAGCAGTTCTTC. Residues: CASTQGSFYEQFF. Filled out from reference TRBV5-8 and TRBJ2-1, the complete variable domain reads EAGVTQSPTHLIKTRGQQATLRCSPISGHTSVYWYQQALGLGLQFLLWYDEGEERNRGNFPPRFSGRQFPNYSSELNVNALELEDSALYLCASTQGSFYEQFFGPGTRLTVL.

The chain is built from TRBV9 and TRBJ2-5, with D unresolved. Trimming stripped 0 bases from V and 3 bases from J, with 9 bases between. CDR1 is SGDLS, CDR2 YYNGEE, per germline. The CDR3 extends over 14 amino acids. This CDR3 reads CASSVVEDEETQYF. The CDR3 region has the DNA TGTGCCAGCAGCGTAGTTGAAGACGAAGAGACCCAGTACTTC. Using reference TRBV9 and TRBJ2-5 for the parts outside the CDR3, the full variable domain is DSGVTQTPKHLITATGQRVTLRCSPRSGDLSVYWYQQSLDQGLQFLIQYYNGEERAKGNILERFSAQQFPDLHSELNLSSLELGDSALYFCASSVVEDEETQYFGPGTRLLVL.

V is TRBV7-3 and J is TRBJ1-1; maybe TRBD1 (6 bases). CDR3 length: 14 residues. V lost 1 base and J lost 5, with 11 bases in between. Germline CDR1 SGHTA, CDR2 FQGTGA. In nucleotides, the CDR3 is TGTGCCAGCAGCTTAAACTCGCAGGGGACTGAAGCTTTCTTT. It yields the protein CASSLNSQGTEAFF.

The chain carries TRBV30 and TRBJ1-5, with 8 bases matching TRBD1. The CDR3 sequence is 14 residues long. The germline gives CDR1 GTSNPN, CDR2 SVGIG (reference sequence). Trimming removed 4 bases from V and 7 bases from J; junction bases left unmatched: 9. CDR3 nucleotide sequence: TGTGCCTGGAACGGACAGGGAGTAGGACAGCCCCAGCATTTT. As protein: CAWNGQGVGQPQHF.

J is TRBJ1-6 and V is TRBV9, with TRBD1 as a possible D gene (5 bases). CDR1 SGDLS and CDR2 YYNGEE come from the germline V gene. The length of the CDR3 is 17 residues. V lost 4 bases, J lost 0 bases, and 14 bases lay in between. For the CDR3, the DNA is TGTGCCAGCAGCTTTGACAGATTGAGCTCCTATAATTCACCCCTCCACTTT. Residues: CASSFDRLSSYNSPLHF.

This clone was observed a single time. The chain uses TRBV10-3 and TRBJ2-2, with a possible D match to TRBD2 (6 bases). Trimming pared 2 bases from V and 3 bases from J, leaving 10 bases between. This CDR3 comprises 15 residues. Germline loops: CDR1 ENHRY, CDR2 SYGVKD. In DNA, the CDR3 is TGTGCCATCAGTGAGCGGAGGGAGGACACCGGGGAGCTGTTTTTT. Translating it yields CAISERREDTGELFF.

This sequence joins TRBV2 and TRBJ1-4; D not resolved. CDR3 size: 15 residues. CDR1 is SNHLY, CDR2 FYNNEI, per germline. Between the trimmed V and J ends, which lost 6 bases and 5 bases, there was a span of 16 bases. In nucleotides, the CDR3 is TGTGCCAGCAGACTCGGGTTTCATGGGAATGAAAAACTGTTTTTT. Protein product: CASRLGFHGNEKLFF.

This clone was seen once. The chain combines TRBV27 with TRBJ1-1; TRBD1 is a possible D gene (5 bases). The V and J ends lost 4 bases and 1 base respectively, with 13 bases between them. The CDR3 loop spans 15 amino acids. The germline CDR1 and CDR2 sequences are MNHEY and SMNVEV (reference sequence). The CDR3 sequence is CASSSHGARNTEAFF. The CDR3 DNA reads TGTGCCAGCAGTTCCCACGGGGCCAGGAACACTGAAGCTTTCTTT.

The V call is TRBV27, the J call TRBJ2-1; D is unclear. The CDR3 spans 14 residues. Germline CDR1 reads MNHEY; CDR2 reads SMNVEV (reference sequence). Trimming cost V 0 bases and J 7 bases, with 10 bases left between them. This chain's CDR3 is CASSLSTVGNEQFF. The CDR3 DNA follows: TGTGCCAGCAGTTTATCTACAGTAGGAAATGAGCAGTTCTTC.

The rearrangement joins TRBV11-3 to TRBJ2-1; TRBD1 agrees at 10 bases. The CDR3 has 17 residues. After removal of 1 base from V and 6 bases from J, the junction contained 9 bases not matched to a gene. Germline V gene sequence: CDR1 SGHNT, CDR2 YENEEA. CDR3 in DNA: TGTGCCAGCAGCTTAGGTAGCGGGACAGGGGTTGGCAATGAGCAGTTCTTC. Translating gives CASSLGSGTGVGNEQFF.

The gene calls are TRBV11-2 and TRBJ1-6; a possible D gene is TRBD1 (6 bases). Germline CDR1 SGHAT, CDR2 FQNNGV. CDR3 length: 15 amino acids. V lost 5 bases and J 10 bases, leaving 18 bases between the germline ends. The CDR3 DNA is TGTGCCAGCAGCCCCGAGGGGGGACGGGGATCACCCCTCCACTTT. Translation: CASSPEGGRGSPLHF.

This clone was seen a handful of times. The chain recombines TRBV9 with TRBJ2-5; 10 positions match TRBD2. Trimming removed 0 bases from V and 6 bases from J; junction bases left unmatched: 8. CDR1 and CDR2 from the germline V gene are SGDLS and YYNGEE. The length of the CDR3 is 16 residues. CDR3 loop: CASSVGLAGVEKTQYF. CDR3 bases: TGTGCCAGCAGCGTAGGCCTAGCGGGAGTGGAAAAGACCCAGTACTTC.

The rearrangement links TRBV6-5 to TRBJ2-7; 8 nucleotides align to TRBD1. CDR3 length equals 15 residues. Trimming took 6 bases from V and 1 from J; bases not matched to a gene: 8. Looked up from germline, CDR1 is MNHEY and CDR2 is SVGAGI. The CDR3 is CASRGQGKGSYEQYV. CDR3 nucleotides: TGTGCCAGCAGAGGACAGGGTAAAGGGTCCTACGAGCAGTACGTC.